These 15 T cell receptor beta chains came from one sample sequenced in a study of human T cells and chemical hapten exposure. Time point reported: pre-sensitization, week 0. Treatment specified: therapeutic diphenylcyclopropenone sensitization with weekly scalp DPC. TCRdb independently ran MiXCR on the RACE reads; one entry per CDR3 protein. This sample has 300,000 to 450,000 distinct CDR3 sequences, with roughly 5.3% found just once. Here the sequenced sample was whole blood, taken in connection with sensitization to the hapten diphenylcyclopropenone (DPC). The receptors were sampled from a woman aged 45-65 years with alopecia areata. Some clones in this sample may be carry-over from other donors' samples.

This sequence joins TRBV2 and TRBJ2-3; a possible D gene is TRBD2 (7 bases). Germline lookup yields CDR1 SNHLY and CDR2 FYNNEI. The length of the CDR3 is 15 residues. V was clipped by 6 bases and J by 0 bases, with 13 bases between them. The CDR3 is CASRPAGASTDTQYF. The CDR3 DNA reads TGTGCCAGCAGACCCGCGGGGGCTAGCACAGATACGCAGTATTTT.

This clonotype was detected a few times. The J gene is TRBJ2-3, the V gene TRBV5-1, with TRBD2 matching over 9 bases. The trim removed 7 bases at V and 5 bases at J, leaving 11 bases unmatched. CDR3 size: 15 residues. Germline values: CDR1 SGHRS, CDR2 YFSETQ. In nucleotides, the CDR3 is TGCGCCAGCCAGCCGATTAGCGGGGGTATAGATACGCAGTATTTT. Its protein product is CASQPISGGIDTQYF.

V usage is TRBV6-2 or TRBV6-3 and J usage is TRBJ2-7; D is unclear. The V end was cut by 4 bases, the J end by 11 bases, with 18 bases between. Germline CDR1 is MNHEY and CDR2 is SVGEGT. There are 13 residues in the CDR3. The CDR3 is CASSLPLRPEEYF. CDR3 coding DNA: TGTGCCAGCAGTTTACCCCTCCGGCCAGAGGAGTACTTC.

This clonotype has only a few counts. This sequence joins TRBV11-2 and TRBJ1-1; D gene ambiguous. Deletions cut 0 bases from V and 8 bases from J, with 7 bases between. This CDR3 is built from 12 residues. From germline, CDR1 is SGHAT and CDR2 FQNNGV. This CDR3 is CASSLDPAEAFF. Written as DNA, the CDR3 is TGTGCCAGCAGCTTAGATCCGGCAGAAGCTTTCTTT.

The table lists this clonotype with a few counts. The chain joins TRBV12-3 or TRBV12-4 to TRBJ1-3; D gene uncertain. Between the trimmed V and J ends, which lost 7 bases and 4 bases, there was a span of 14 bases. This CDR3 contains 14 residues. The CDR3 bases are TGTGCCAGCACGCTGGAAATCAGGGGAAACACCATATATTTT. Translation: CASTLEIRGNTIYF.

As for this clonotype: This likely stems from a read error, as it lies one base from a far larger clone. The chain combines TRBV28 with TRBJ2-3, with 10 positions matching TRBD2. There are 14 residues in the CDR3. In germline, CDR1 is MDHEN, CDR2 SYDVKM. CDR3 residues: CASSLAGVTVTQYF. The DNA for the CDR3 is TGTGCCAGCAGTCTAGCGGGAGTCACAGTTACGCAGTATTTT.

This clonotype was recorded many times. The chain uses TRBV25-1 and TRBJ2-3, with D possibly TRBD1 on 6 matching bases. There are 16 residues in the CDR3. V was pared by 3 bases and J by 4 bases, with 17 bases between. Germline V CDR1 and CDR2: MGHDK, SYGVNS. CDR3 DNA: TGTGCCAGCAGTGAGGCCGGGACACTCGACCCAGATACGCAGTATTTT. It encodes CASSEAGTLDPDTQYF.

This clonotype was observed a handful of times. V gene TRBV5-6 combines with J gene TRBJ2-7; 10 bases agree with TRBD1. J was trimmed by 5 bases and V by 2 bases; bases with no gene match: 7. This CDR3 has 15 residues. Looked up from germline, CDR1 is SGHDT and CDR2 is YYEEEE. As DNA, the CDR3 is TGTGCCAGCAGCTTACAGGGACAGGGGACAGACGAGCAGTACTTC. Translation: CASSLQGQGTDEQYF.

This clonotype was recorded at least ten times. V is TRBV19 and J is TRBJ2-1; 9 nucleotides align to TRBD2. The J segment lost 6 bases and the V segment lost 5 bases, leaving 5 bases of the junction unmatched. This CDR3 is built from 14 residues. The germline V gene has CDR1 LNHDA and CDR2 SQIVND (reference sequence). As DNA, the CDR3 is TGTGCCAGTAGTTTGATAGCGGGGGTCAATGAGCAGTTCTTC. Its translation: CASSLIAGVNEQFF.

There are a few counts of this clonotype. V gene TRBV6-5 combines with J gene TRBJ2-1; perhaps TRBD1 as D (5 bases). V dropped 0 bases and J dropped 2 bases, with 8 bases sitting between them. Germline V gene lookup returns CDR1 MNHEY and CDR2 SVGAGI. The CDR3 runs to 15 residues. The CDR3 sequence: CASSYSADTYNEQFF. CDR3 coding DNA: TGTGCCAGCAGTTACTCGGCGGACACCTACAATGAGCAGTTCTTC.

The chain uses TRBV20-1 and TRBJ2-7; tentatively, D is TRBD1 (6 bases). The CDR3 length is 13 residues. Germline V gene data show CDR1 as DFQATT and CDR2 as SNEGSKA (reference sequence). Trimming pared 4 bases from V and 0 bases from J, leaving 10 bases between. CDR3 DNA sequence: TGCAGTGCTACCCGGGACATCTCCTACGAGCAGTACTTC. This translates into CSATRDISYEQYF.

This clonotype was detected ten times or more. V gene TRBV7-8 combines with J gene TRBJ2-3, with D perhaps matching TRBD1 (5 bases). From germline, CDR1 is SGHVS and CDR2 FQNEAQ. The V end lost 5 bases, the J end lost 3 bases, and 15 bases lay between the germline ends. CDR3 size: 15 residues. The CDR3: CASSLGVVRTDTQYF. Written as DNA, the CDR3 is TGTGCCAGCAGCCTAGGGGTAGTCAGAACAGATACGCAGTATTTT. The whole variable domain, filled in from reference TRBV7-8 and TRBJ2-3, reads GAGVSQSPRYKVAKRGQDVALRCDPISGHVSLFWYQQALGQGPEFLTYFQNEAQLDKSGLPSDRFFAERPEGSVSTLKIQRTQQEDSAVYLCASSLGVVRTDTQYFGPGTRLTVL.

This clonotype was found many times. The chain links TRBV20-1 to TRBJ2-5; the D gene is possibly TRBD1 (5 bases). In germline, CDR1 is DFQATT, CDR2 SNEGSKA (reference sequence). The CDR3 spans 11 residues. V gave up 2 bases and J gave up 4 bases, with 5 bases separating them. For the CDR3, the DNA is TGCAGTGCTAGACAGGGAGAGACCCAGTACTTC. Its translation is CSARQGETQYF.

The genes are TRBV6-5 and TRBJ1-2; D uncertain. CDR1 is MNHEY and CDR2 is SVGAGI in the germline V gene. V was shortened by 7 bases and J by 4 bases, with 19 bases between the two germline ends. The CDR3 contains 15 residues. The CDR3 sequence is CASTAPKDGIYGYTF. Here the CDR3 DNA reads TGTGCCAGCACCGCTCCTAAGGACGGAATCTATGGCTACACCTTC.

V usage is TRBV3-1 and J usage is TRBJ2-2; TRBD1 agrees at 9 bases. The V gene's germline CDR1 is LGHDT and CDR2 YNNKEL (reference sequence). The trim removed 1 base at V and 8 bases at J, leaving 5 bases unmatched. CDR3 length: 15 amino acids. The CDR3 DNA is TGTGCCAGCAGCCAAGGGACAGGGGACGTGGGGGAGCTGTTTTTT. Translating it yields CASSQGTGDVGELFF.